The 6 T cell receptor beta chains below all came from one sample that was sequenced in a study of blood T cell repertoires in COVID-19. The assay was immunoSEQ multiplex PCR, and TCRdb's table has in-frame clones only and misses some. The sample yields some 460,000 clones, 70% to 90% seen once. Sequencing was carried out using PBMCs or T cells enriched from blood (not recorded which). The receptors stem from a woman aged 18 to 35 with acute COVID-19.

This clone was picked up a small number of times. The V call is TRBV5-1, the J call TRBJ2-7, with 12 bases fitting TRBD2. This CDR3 region has 14 residues. Looked up from germline, CDR1 is SGHRS and CDR2 is YFSETQ. The V segment lost 3 bases and the J segment 4 bases; nucleotides outside the gene matches: 2. CDR3 protein: CASSSGTSGYEQYF. For the CDR3, the DNA is TGCGCCAGCAGCTCCGGGACTAGCGGGTACGAGCAGTACTTC.

V gene TRBV7-9 combines with J gene TRBJ1-1; 7 positions match TRBD1. Germline V gene lookup returns CDR1 SEHNR and CDR2 FQNEAQ (reference sequence). The CDR3 sequence is 15 residues long. V trimming: 1 base; J trimming: 5 bases; junction bases outside the gene matches: 7. The CDR3 here is CASSLGTGARTEAFF. The CDR3 bases are TGTGCCAGCAGCTTAGGCACAGGGGCTAGGACTGAAGCTTTCTTT. The variable domain in full, with the rest retrieved from reference TRBV7-9 and TRBJ1-1, is DTGVSQNPRHKITKRGQNVTFRCDPISEHNRLYWYRQTLGQGPEFLTYFQNEAQLEKSRLLSDRFSAERPKGSFSTLEIQRTEQGDSAMYLCASSLGTGARTEAFFGQGTRLTVV.

The V and J genes are TRBV28 and TRBJ1-1, with D possibly being TRBD1 (5 bases). This CDR3 has 14 residues. Trimming took 6 bases from V and 4 from J, leaving 15 bases between them. CDR1 is MDHEN, CDR2 SYDVKM, per germline. The CDR3: CASSPGYQGTEAFF. The CDR3 DNA reads as TGTGCCAGCAGCCCAGGGTACCAAGGCACTGAAGCTTTCTTT.

CDR3 residues: CASSIGQGRNQPQHF. For the CDR3, the DNA is TGTGCCAGTAGTATTGGTCAGGGGCGAAATCAGCCCCAGCATTTT. J is TRBJ1-5 and V is TRBV19, with D perhaps matching TRBD1 (6 bases). The length of the CDR3 is 15 residues. The V end lost 3 bases, the J end lost 4 bases, and 13 bases lay between the germline ends. Per germline, CDR1 LNHDA and CDR2 SQIVND (reference sequence).

This rearrangement joins TRBV5-1 to TRBJ1-3, with D uncertain. In germline, CDR1 is SGHRS, CDR2 YFSETQ. The CDR3 is made up of 15 amino acids. The ends were cut back, 4 bases at V and 2 bases at J, with 13 bases in the middle. The CDR3 here is CASSSGLTPGNTIYF. As DNA, the CDR3 is TGCGCCAGCAGCAGTGGACTTACCCCTGGAAACACCATATATTTT.

CDR3 loop: CASSLEGELGGTEAFF. DNA for the CDR3: TGTGCCAGCAGCTTAGAAGGGGAACTCGGTGGCACTGAAGCTTTCTTT. This chain links TRBV13 with TRBJ1-1; a weak D match, TRBD1 (5 bases). In germline, CDR1 is PRHDT, CDR2 FYEKMQ (reference sequence). The length of the CDR3 is 16 residues. V shed 1 base and J shed 4 bases, with 16 bases lying between them.